The entry below gives a single T cell receptor (beta chain) sequence along with its context. These data are taken from a study of human T cells and chemical hapten exposure. As for the study in general: For the roughly 25-week duration of the study, patients were given weekly doses of diphenylcyclopropenone on the scalp.

The CDR3 has 14 residues. Germline V gene lookup returns CDR1 MNHEY and CDR2 SMNVEV (reference sequence). V was pared by 3 bases and J by 4 bases, with 10 bases between. Documented time point: patch test 2, 6 weeks after DPC sensitization. The treatment is: therapeutic diphenylcyclopropenone sensitization with weekly scalp DPC. Blood draws came first, before each patch test. The study's library attached unique molecular identifiers to single cDNA molecules. Via MiXCR, TCRdb re-called the RACE reads, giving one row per CDR3 protein. The sample records approximately 68,000 distinct CDR3 sequences, about 8% being singletons.

The specimen comprised whole blood, sampled in connection with sensitization to the hapten diphenylcyclopropenone (DPC). The TCR originated in a woman between 50 and 59 years old with alopecia areata. Some clones in this sample may be carry-over from other donors' samples. The rearrangement links TRBV27 to TRBJ1-5; D remains ambiguous. The CDR3 DNA sequence: TGTGCCAGCAGTTTGGGCAGCTTTAATCAGCCCCAGCATTTT. This translates into CASSLGSFNQPQHF.